Listed here are 15 T cell receptor beta chains from one sample, sequenced in a study of T cells in Graves' hyperthyroidism and ophthalmopathy. The investigators amplified TCR beta CDR3 regions from RNA transcripts. First-round RT-PCR targeting the TCR CDR3 was performed with the HTBI primer set. TCRdb ran MiXCR on the multiplex PCR reads and lists one entry per CDR3 protein. The profile shows about 290,000 distinct CDR3 sequences, about 17% of them singletons. Material: blood. The receptors were gathered from an older woman with Graves' ophthalmopathy.

This clonotype was counted at least ten times. The chain links TRBV6-1 to TRBJ1-1; no reliable D call. There are 12 residues in the CDR3. The germline CDR1 and CDR2 sequences are MNHNS and SASEGT. V shed 6 bases and J shed 1 base, with 6 bases lying between them. This CDR3 is CASRLTNTEAFF. The CDR3 bases are TGTGCCAGCAGGCTGACGAACACTGAAGCTTTCTTT.

This clonotype was seen repeatedly, ten times or more. The chain couples TRBV11-2 to TRBJ1-4; 7 bases map to TRBD1. The CDR3 contains 15 residues. J lost 7 bases, V lost 4 bases, and 9 bases had no gene match. In germline, CDR1 is SGHAT, CDR2 FQNNGV. The CDR3 nucleotides read TGTGCCAGCAGCTCTGGGGTAGGGGGCTTTGAAAAACTGTTTTTT. Its protein product is CASSSGVGGFEKLFF. The variable domain in full, with the rest retrieved from reference TRBV11-2 and TRBJ1-4, is EAGVAQSPRYKIIEKRQSVAFWCNPISGHATLYWYQQILGQGPKLLIQFQNNGVVDDSQLPKDRFSAERLKGVDSTLKIQPAKLEDSAVYLCASSSGVGGFEKLFFGSGTQLSVL.

The genes are TRBV19 and TRBJ2-1; 8 bases agree with TRBD2. V lost 5 bases and J lost 15; bases outside the gene matches: 9. Germline V gene lookup returns CDR1 LNHDA and CDR2 SQIVND (reference sequence). The CDR3 sequence is 12 residues long. CDR3 loop: CASSVPRGGSFF. The CDR3 coding sequence is TGTGCCAGTAGTGTCCCCCGGGGGGGGTCGTTCTTC.

This clonotype has at least ten counts. V and J are TRBV24-1 and TRBJ2-3; 9 bases line up with TRBD2. CDR1 KGHDR and CDR2 SFDVKD come from the germline V gene. The trim removed 2 bases at V and 4 bases at J, leaving 6 bases unmatched. The CDR3 is 16 amino acids. The CDR3 sequence is CATSDSSGKVADTQYF. CDR3 DNA sequence: TGTGCCACCAGTGATTCTAGCGGGAAGGTAGCAGATACGCAGTATTTT.

In its sample, this clonotype was seen a few times. The chain joins TRBV7-6 to TRBJ2-7, with 7 bases matching TRBD1. Losses at the gene ends were 1 base for V and 0 bases for J; bases not matched to a gene: 3. This CDR3 has 15 amino acids. Germline CDR1 SGHVS, CDR2 FNYEAQ. The CDR3 reads CASSLGAGGSYEQYF. The CDR3 nucleotides are TGTGCCAGCAGCTTAGGGGCAGGGGGCTCCTACGAGCAGTACTTC.

In the case of this clonotype: A junction boundary mismatches the germline segment, possibly from a read error. This sequence joins TRBV6-1 and TRBJ1-3; D gene ambiguous. The CDR3 is made up of 12 amino acids. CDR1 is MNHNS and CDR2 is SASEGT in the germline V gene. DNA for the CDR3: TGTGCCAGCAGGGCTTCTGGAAGCACCATATATTTT. The encoded protein is CASRASGSTIYF.

V is TRBV9 and J is TRBJ1-3; maybe TRBD1 (5 bases). This CDR3 comprises 17 residues. Between the trimmed V and J ends, which lost 0 bases and 0 bases, there was a span of 13 bases. Germline CDR1 and CDR2: SGDLS and YYNGEE. In DNA, the CDR3 is TGTGCCAGCAGCGTAGTGGGGCAGCCCGACTCTGGAAACACCATATATTTT. Encoded protein: CASSVVGQPDSGNTIYF.

This clonotype was recorded many times. The chain uses TRBV11-2 and TRBJ1-1; the D gene is possibly TRBD1 (5 bases). This CDR3 region has 16 residues. V gave up 4 bases and J gave up 1 base, with 16 bases separating them. CDR1 is SGHAT, CDR2 FQNNGV, per germline. As DNA, the CDR3 is TGTGCCAGCAGCTCGGCCCGGGGACGGTCGAACACTGAAGCTTTCTTT. As protein: CASSSARGRSNTEAFF.

Only one count was recorded for this clonotype. A read error is possible here, since a much larger clone lies one base away. Here the CDR3 omits its conserved ending phenylalanine or tryptophan, so a read error is the likely source. The V and J genes are TRBV20-1 and TRBJ1-4; TRBD1 matches 7 bases. Unmatched junction bases numbered 9, after V lost 6 bases and J lost 5 bases. In germline, CDR1 is DFQATT, CDR2 SNEGSKA (reference sequence). CDR3 size: 14 residues. CDR3 protein: CSAHGTAENEKLFL. The CDR3 DNA sequence: TGCAGTGCGCACGGGACAGCGGAAAATGAAAAACTGTTTCTT.

The V call is TRBV2, the J call TRBJ1-2; no clear D. CDR3 size: 10 residues. The V gene's germline CDR1 is SNHLY and CDR2 FYNNEI. Deletions cut 7 bases from V and 13 bases from J, with 13 bases between. The CDR3 loop reads CASKTTGSTF. CDR3 nucleotide sequence: TGTGCCAGCAAAACAACTGGGTCCACCTTC.

At least ten counts were recorded for this clonotype. The V gene is TRBV12-3 or TRBV12-4, the J gene TRBJ1-4; D not resolved. CDR3 size: 16 residues. Trimming left V 4 bases short and J 0 bases short, with 12 bases between. CDR3 nucleotide sequence: TGTGCCAGCAGTTCGACCGCAGGCGCAACTAATGAAAAACTGTTTTTT. It codes for CASSSTAGATNEKLFF.

This clonotype was detected many times. The chain recombines TRBV20-1 with TRBJ1-5, with D possibly being TRBD1 (5 bases). V lost 4 bases to trimming and J lost 2 bases, with 15 bases between them. This CDR3 has 15 amino acids. Germline-derived CDR1 and CDR2 are DFQATT and SNEGSKA (reference sequence). The CDR3 DNA sequence: TGCAGTGCTACGGGGGAAACTAGGGGCAATCAGCCCCAGCATTTT. Translating it yields CSATGETRGNQPQHF.

This clonotype was found many times. The chain couples TRBV7-9 to TRBJ2-1, with 7 bases that match TRBD1. Per germline, CDR1 SEHNR and CDR2 FQNEAQ (reference sequence). V dropped 2 bases and J dropped 5; count of bases not matched to a gene: 9. The CDR3 has 16 residues. Here the CDR3 reads CASSLPTGLNDNEQFF. The CDR3 nucleotides read TGTGCCAGCAGCTTACCGACAGGGCTTAACGACAATGAGCAGTTCTTC. Based on the CDR3 plus reference TRBV7-9 and TRBJ2-1, the full variable domain is DTGVSQNPRHKITKRGQNVTFRCDPISEHNRLYWYRQTLGQGPEFLTYFQNEAQLEKSRLLSDRFSAERPKGSFSTLEIQRTEQGDSAMYLCASSLPTGLNDNEQFFGPGTRLTVL.

This clonotype was counted ten times or more. The chain has TRBV10-3 and TRBJ1-1; D possibly corresponds to TRBD1 (5 bases). CDR3 length equals 15 residues. Trimming pared 0 bases from V and 8 bases from J, leaving 16 bases between. Germline V gene lookup returns CDR1 ENHRY and CDR2 SYGVKD. CDR3 amino acids: CAISESTGRDAEAFF. The CDR3 DNA reads as TGTGCCATCAGTGAGTCGACTGGCAGGGATGCCGAAGCTTTCTTT.

This clonotype has ten or more counts. The chain has TRBV7-2 and TRBJ1-6; D is possibly TRBD1 (5 bases). The CDR3 sequence is 15 residues long. V shed 0 bases and J shed 6 bases, with 9 bases lying between them. CDR1 is SGHTA and CDR2 is FQGNSA in the germline V gene. CDR3 amino acids: CASSLASTANSPLHF. The CDR3 DNA is TGTGCCAGCAGCTTAGCTTCGACAGCTAATTCACCCCTCCACTTT.